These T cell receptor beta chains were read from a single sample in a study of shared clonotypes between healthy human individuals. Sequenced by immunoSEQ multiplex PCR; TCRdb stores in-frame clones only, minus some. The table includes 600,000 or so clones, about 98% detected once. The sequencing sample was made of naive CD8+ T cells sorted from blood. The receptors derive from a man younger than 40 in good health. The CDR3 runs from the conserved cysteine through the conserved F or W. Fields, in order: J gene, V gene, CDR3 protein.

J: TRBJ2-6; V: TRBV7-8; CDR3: CASSQRTGGARANVLTF
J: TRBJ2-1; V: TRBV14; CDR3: CASSSAREGLDEQFF
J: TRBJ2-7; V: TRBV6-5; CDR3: CASSYSSGNLYEQYF
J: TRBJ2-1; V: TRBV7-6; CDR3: CASSLGAQGYYNEQFF
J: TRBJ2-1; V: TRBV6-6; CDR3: CASMQQSSYNEQFF
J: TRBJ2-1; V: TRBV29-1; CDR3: CSVEALAGGYNEQFF
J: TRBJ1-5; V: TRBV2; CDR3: CASSSRGYDNQPQHF
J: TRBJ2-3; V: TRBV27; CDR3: CATASGIVTDTQYF
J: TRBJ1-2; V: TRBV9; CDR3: CASRGNYGYTF
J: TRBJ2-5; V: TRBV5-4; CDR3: CASSVAGGPLETQYF
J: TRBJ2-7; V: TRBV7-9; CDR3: CASSNRGPYEQYF
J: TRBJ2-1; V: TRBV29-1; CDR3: CSAPGLNGEQFF
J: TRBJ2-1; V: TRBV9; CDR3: CASTPSGRARYGEQFF
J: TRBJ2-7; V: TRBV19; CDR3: CASSYSRDYEQYF
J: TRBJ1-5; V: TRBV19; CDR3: CASSMWYSANQPQHF
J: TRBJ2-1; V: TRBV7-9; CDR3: CAGLTGRANEQFF
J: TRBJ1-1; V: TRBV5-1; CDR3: CASSRDRGAPAEAFF
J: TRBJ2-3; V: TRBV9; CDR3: CASSVDWGLSTDTQYF
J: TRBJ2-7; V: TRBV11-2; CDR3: CASSKSGKFYEQYF
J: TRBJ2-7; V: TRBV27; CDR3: CASSSPGQGSYEQYF
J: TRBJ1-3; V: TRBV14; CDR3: CASSQVVRNTIYF
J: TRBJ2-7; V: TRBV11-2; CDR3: CASSMPGTGYEQYF
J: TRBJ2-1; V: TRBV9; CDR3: CASSVEDRLRGLNEQFF
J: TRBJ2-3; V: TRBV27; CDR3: CASSPRVSGRTDTQYF
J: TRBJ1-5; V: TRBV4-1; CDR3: CASSQVTTGELQPQHF
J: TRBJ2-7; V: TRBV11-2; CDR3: CASSLWTTGISEQYF
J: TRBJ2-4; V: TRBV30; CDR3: CAWSVPGLLAKNIQYF
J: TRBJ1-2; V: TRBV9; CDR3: CASSDRSRTGGRRNGYTF
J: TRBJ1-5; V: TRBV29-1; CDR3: CSKNLRDGFWPQHF
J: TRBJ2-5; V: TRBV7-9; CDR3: CASSSLPTGPRTGQETQYF
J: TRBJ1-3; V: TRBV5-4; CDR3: CASSGRGSGNTIYF
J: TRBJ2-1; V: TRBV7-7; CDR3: CASSEDSGTEQFF
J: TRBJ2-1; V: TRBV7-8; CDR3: CASSFAGEQFF
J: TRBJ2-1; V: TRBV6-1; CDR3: CASGRDRSNEQFF
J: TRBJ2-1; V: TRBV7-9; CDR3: CASSSLGKGNEQFF
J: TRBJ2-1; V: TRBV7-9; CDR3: CASSLLTGGNYNEQFF
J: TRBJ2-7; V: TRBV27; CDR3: CASSSVAGAYEQYF
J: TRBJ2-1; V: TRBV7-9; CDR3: CASSSLLAGLYNEQFF
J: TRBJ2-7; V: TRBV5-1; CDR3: CASSYLGQGYEQYF
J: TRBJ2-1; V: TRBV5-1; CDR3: CASSLAGRGGLNEQFF
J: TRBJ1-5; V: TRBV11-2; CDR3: CASSLSPGTNQPQHF
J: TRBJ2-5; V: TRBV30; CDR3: CAWSATGTQETQYF
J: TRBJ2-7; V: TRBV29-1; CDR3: CSVNPRGGEPDEQYF
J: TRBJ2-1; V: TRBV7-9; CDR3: CASSLGMTSPQKYNEQFF
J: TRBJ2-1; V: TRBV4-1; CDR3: CASSQETSYNEQFF
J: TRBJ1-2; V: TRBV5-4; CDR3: CASSAGTAGYGYTF
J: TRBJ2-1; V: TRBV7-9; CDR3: CASSSTGSHYNEQFF
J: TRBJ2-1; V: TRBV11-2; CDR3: CASSSGLAGHNEQFF
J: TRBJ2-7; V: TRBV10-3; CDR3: CAISEGRGTYEQYF
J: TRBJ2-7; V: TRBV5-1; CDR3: CASSSGYEQYF
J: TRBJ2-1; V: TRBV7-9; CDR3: CASSLDWGRAYNEQFF
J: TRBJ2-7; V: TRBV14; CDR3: CASSRYGQGPAYEQYF
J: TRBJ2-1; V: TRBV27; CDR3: CASSSIAGPYNEQFF
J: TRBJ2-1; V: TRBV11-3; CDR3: CASSLGDSVNEQFF
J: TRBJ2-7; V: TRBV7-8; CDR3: CASSSGQIPYEQYF